The rows below give T cell receptor beta chains drawn from one sample of a study of blood T cell repertoires in COVID-19. Generated by immunoSEQ multiplex PCR, the TCRdb table keeps only in-frame clones and is missing some. In the table there are 95,000 to 130,000 clones, 90% of which are singletons. Sequencing input: peripheral blood. The origin of the receptors is a human donor with active COVID-19. The donor label of this sample is uncertain. The CDR3 runs from the conserved cysteine through the conserved F or W. Each record gives: D gene, V gene, CDR3 length, clone size, J gene, CDR3 protein, CDR3 DNA. D genes are given only for firm matches. Part of the rows lack a size; the others show once, few, many or a class for expanded clones.

d_call: TRBD1
v_call: TRBV2
cdr3_length: 15
clone_size: -
j_call: TRBJ2-5
cdr3_aa: CASSESGGHQETQYF
cdr3_nt: TGTGCCAGCAGTGAATCAGGGGGCCACCAAGAGACCCAGTACTTC

d_call: -
v_call: TRBV30
cdr3_length: 15
clone_size: -
j_call: TRBJ1-6
cdr3_aa: CAWSVSGFYNSPLHF
cdr3_nt: TGTGCCTGGAGTGTATCCGGTTTTTATAATTCACCCCTCCACTTT

d_call: TRBD1
v_call: TRBV25-1
cdr3_length: 13
clone_size: once
j_call: TRBJ2-1
cdr3_aa: CASNDRGWNEQFF
cdr3_nt: TGTGCCAGTAACGACAGGGGTTGGAATGAGCAGTTCTTC

d_call: -
v_call: TRBV30
cdr3_length: 13
clone_size: -
j_call: TRBJ1-2
cdr3_aa: CAWNAGENYGYTF
cdr3_nt: TGTGCCTGGAACGCAGGGGAAAACTATGGCTACACCTTC

d_call: -
v_call: TRBV6-2/TRBV6-3
cdr3_length: 13
clone_size: -
j_call: TRBJ1-4
cdr3_aa: CASSSRGREKLFF
cdr3_nt: TGTGCCAGCAGTTCCAGGGGTCGTGAAAAACTGTTTTTT

d_call: TRBD2
v_call: TRBV5-1
cdr3_length: 16
clone_size: -
j_call: TRBJ2-5
cdr3_aa: CASSLEASGGWETQYF
cdr3_nt: TGCGCCAGCAGCTTGGAGGCTAGCGGGGGGTGGGAGACCCAGTACTTC

d_call: TRBD1
v_call: TRBV11-2
cdr3_length: 15
clone_size: once
j_call: TRBJ1-6
cdr3_aa: CASSPGTESNSPLHF
cdr3_nt: TGTGCCAGCAGCCCGGGGACAGAGTCTAATTCACCCCTCCACTTT

d_call: -
v_call: TRBV9
cdr3_length: 14
clone_size: -
j_call: TRBJ2-7
cdr3_aa: CASSPSRVSYEQYF
cdr3_nt: TGTGCCAGCAGCCCATCACGGGTGTCCTACGAGCAGTACTTC

d_call: TRBD1
v_call: TRBV3-1/TRBV3-2
cdr3_length: 19
clone_size: -
j_call: TRBJ1-6
cdr3_aa: CASSRQRGQGVLYNSPLHF
cdr3_nt: TGTGCCAGCAGCCGCCAAAGGGGACAGGGGGTCCTCTATAATTCACCCCTCCACTTT

d_call: TRBD1
v_call: TRBV30
cdr3_length: 17
clone_size: once
j_call: TRBJ2-7
cdr3_aa: CAWSVPLQTGGIYEQYF
cdr3_nt: TGTGCCTGGAGTGTACCCCTTCAGACAGGGGGGATATACGAGCAGTACTTC

d_call: -
v_call: TRBV19
cdr3_length: 16
clone_size: -
j_call: TRBJ1-4
cdr3_aa: CASSITGSTANEKLFF
cdr3_nt: TGTGCCAGTAGTATAACCGGGTCGACCGCTAATGAAAAACTGTTTTTT

d_call: TRBD1
v_call: TRBV5-4
cdr3_length: 15
clone_size: once
j_call: TRBJ2-7
cdr3_aa: CASSSPGQGINEQYF
cdr3_nt: TGTGCCAGCAGCTCCCCGGGACAGGGTATCAACGAGCAGTACTTC

d_call: -
v_call: TRBV7-8
cdr3_length: 14
clone_size: -
j_call: TRBJ2-1
cdr3_aa: CASSPGGWGPEQFF
cdr3_nt: TGTGCCAGCAGTCCCGGTGGATGGGGGCCGGAGCAGTTCTTC

d_call: TRBD1
v_call: TRBV5-1
cdr3_length: 16
clone_size: once
j_call: TRBJ1-1
cdr3_aa: CASSLVAGTGNTEAFF
cdr3_nt: TGCGCCAGCAGCTTAGTCGCCGGGACAGGGAACACTGAAGCTTTCTTT

d_call: TRBD1
v_call: TRBV6-5
cdr3_length: 15
clone_size: -
j_call: TRBJ2-7
cdr3_aa: CASSLDRGKTYEQYF
cdr3_nt: TGTGCCAGCAGTTTGGACAGGGGGAAAACCTACGAGCAGTACTTC

d_call: TRBD2
v_call: TRBV3-1/TRBV3-2
cdr3_length: 15
clone_size: -
j_call: TRBJ2-3
cdr3_aa: CASSASGGGTDTQYF
cdr3_nt: TGTGCCAGCAGCGCTAGCGGGGGGGGCACAGATACGCAGTATTTT

d_call: -
v_call: TRBV4-3
cdr3_length: 15
clone_size: -
j_call: TRBJ1-6
cdr3_aa: CASSPVGGLNSPLHF
cdr3_nt: TGCGCCAGCAGCCCCGTTGGAGGCCTGAATTCACCCCTCCACTTT

d_call: TRBD2
v_call: TRBV7-9
cdr3_length: 18
clone_size: -
j_call: TRBJ2-1
cdr3_aa: CASSYTRLAAHERSEQFF
cdr3_nt: TGTGCCAGCAGCTACACCCGGCTAGCGGCTCACGAACGTAGTGAGCAGTTCTTC

d_call: -
v_call: TRBV7-2
cdr3_length: 15
clone_size: -
j_call: TRBJ1-1
cdr3_aa: CASSLPLRRDTEAFF
cdr3_nt: TGTGCCAGCAGCTTGCCCTTAAGACGGGACACTGAAGCTTTCTTT

d_call: -
v_call: TRBV30
cdr3_length: 14
clone_size: -
j_call: TRBJ2-3
cdr3_aa: CAWSSGGPADTQYF
cdr3_nt: TGTGCCTGGAGTTCCGGGGGGCCCGCAGATACGCAGTATTTT

d_call: -
v_call: TRBV19
cdr3_length: 14
clone_size: -
j_call: TRBJ1-2
cdr3_aa: CASWTVGLTYDYTF
cdr3_nt: TGTGCCAGTTGGACAGTGGGCCTTACCTATGACTACACCTTC

d_call: -
v_call: TRBV7-2
cdr3_length: 14
clone_size: -
j_call: TRBJ2-7
cdr3_aa: CASSYGHFSYEQYF
cdr3_nt: TGTGCCAGCAGCTACGGTCATTTCTCCTACGAGCAGTACTTC

d_call: TRBD1
v_call: TRBV28
cdr3_length: 15
clone_size: -
j_call: TRBJ1-5
cdr3_aa: CASSPLDRGTQPQHF
cdr3_nt: TGTGCCAGCAGTCCTCTGGACAGGGGAACTCAGCCCCAGCATTTT

d_call: -
v_call: TRBV6-5
cdr3_length: 13
clone_size: -
j_call: TRBJ1-5
cdr3_aa: CASSLIAHQPQHF
cdr3_nt: TGTGCCAGCAGTTTGATCGCGCATCAGCCCCAGCATTTT

d_call: -
v_call: TRBV10-3
cdr3_length: 14
clone_size: -
j_call: TRBJ1-2
cdr3_aa: CAIREQGGFDGYTF
cdr3_nt: TGTGCCATCAGGGAACAGGGCGGGTTCGATGGCTACACCTTC

d_call: -
v_call: TRBV7-3
cdr3_length: 15
clone_size: once
j_call: TRBJ2-1
cdr3_aa: CASSLIKGVFDEQFF
cdr3_nt: TGTGCCAGCAGCTTAATTAAGGGGGTTTTCGATGAGCAGTTCTTC

d_call: -
v_call: TRBV7-9
cdr3_length: 13
clone_size: -
j_call: TRBJ2-7
cdr3_aa: CASSLVAGYEQYF
cdr3_nt: TGTGCCAGCAGCTTAGTGGCGGGCTACGAGCAGTACTTC

d_call: TRBD1
v_call: TRBV5-4
cdr3_length: 14
clone_size: -
j_call: TRBJ1-2
cdr3_aa: CASRRDRGHYGYTF
cdr3_nt: TGTGCCAGCAGGCGCGACAGGGGGCACTATGGCTACACCTTC

d_call: TRBD2
v_call: TRBV27
cdr3_length: 13
clone_size: -
j_call: TRBJ2-5
cdr3_aa: CASSAGGIGTQYF
cdr3_nt: TGTGCCAGCAGTGCGGGGGGGATAGGGACCCAGTACTTC

d_call: -
v_call: TRBV5-4
cdr3_length: 16
clone_size: -
j_call: TRBJ1-3
cdr3_aa: CASSSGLGGSGNTIYF
cdr3_nt: TGTGCCAGCAGCTCCGGTTTGGGGGGATCCGGAAACACCATATATTTT

d_call: TRBD2
v_call: TRBV7-6
cdr3_length: 18
clone_size: once
j_call: TRBJ2-3
cdr3_aa: CASSFMASGGASTDTQYF
cdr3_nt: TGTGCCAGCAGCTTTATGGCTAGCGGGGGGGCCAGCACAGATACGCAGTATTTT

d_call: -
v_call: TRBV21-1
cdr3_length: 14
clone_size: -
j_call: TRBJ2-5
cdr3_aa: CASSTGDREETQYF
cdr3_nt: TGTGCCAGCAGCACGGGGGACAGAGAAGAGACCCAGTACTTC

d_call: TRBD2
v_call: TRBV19
cdr3_length: 15
clone_size: -
j_call: TRBJ2-2
cdr3_aa: CASSPGLAETGELFF
cdr3_nt: TGTGCCAGTTCTCCAGGACTAGCCGAAACCGGGGAGCTGTTTTTT

d_call: TRBD1
v_call: TRBV20-1
cdr3_length: 16
clone_size: -
j_call: TRBJ1-5
cdr3_aa: CSASKQGVSPPQPQHF
cdr3_nt: TGCAGTGCTAGTAAACAGGGGGTCTCTCCCCCTCAGCCCCAGCATTTT

d_call: -
v_call: TRBV27
cdr3_length: 13
clone_size: once
j_call: TRBJ2-7
cdr3_aa: CASSLYESYEQYF
cdr3_nt: TGTGCCAGCAGTTTATATGAGTCCTACGAGCAGTACTTC

d_call: TRBD2
v_call: TRBV11-2
cdr3_length: 17
clone_size: -
j_call: TRBJ2-1
cdr3_aa: CASSFQLAGDTYNEQFF
cdr3_nt: TGTGCCAGCAGCTTTCAACTAGCGGGGGATACCTACAATGAGCAGTTCTTC

d_call: TRBD1
v_call: TRBV27
cdr3_length: 16
clone_size: -
j_call: TRBJ2-2
cdr3_aa: CASSKLQGTNTGELFF
cdr3_nt: TGTGCCAGCAGTAAGTTACAGGGGACGAACACCGGGGAGCTGTTTTTT

d_call: TRBD2
v_call: TRBV6-5
cdr3_length: 15
clone_size: -
j_call: TRBJ2-3
cdr3_aa: CASSSPGGGRNTQYF
cdr3_nt: TGTGCCAGCAGTTCCCCCGGGGGGGGCAGGAATACGCAGTATTTT

d_call: TRBD2
v_call: TRBV5-1
cdr3_length: 14
clone_size: -
j_call: TRBJ2-5
cdr3_aa: CASSLGYGGETQYF
cdr3_nt: TGCGCCAGCAGCTTGGGCTACGGGGGGGAGACCCAGTACTTC

d_call: -
v_call: TRBV19
cdr3_length: 14
clone_size: -
j_call: TRBJ1-2
cdr3_aa: CASTGYRVGNGYTF
cdr3_nt: TGTGCCAGTACCGGATACAGGGTTGGGAATGGCTACACCTTC

d_call: -
v_call: TRBV6-6
cdr3_length: 15
clone_size: -
j_call: TRBJ1-3
cdr3_aa: CASTIEGSSGNTIYF
cdr3_nt: TGTGCCAGCACCATCGAGGGCAGCTCTGGAAACACCATATATTTT

d_call: -
v_call: TRBV30
cdr3_length: 13
clone_size: -
j_call: TRBJ1-1
cdr3_aa: CAWTLDRNTEAFF
cdr3_nt: TGTGCCTGGACCTTAGACAGGAACACTGAAGCTTTCTTT

d_call: -
v_call: TRBV6-5
cdr3_length: 14
clone_size: -
j_call: TRBJ2-7
cdr3_aa: CASSYFVGGYEQYF
cdr3_nt: TGTGCCAGCAGTTACTTCGTGGGGGGCTACGAGCAGTACTTC

d_call: TRBD1
v_call: TRBV6-6
cdr3_length: 14
clone_size: -
j_call: TRBJ2-7
cdr3_aa: CASLGTGVGYEQYF
cdr3_nt: TGTGCCAGCCTGGGGACAGGGGTTGGCTACGAGCAGTACTTC

d_call: -
v_call: TRBV7-6
cdr3_length: 15
clone_size: -
j_call: TRBJ2-1
cdr3_aa: CASSLVLGGGNEQFF
cdr3_nt: TGTGCCAGCAGCTTAGTTCTGGGTGGGGGGAATGAGCAGTTCTTC

d_call: -
v_call: TRBV19
cdr3_length: 12
clone_size: -
j_call: TRBJ2-1
cdr3_aa: CASSFGYNEQFF
cdr3_nt: TGTGCCAGTAGCTTCGGCTACAATGAGCAGTTCTTC

d_call: -
v_call: TRBV29-1
cdr3_length: 12
clone_size: -
j_call: TRBJ2-3
cdr3_aa: CSGTGNTDTQYF
cdr3_nt: TGCAGCGGAACCGGGAACACAGATACGCAGTATTTT

d_call: TRBD1
v_call: TRBV19
cdr3_length: 15
clone_size: -
j_call: TRBJ2-7
cdr3_aa: CASSNRLQGFYEQYF
cdr3_nt: TGTGCCAGTAGTAACCGGTTACAGGGGTTCTACGAGCAGTACTTC

d_call: TRBD1
v_call: TRBV27
cdr3_length: 12
clone_size: -
j_call: TRBJ1-1
cdr3_aa: CASSLRQGEAFF
cdr3_nt: TGTGCCAGCAGTCTCCGACAGGGTGAAGCTTTCTTT